This TCR beta chain was observed in a study of cytotoxic CD8 clonotypes in ibrutinib-treated CLL. The wider study: Partial response occurred in 24 patients and complete response in 2; at median roughly 72 months, roughly 15 remained remitted and roughly 12 progressed.

Assay used: immunoSEQ multiplex PCR; TCRdb lists only in-frame clones, some missing. The top ten hold about 3.3% of the sample, which has some 140,000 clones, 80% to 85% seen once. Around 2 micrograms of genomic DNA from cryopreserved PBMCs went into TCR beta libraries. V was clipped by 1 base and J by 2 bases; unmatched bases: 12. The CDR3 spans 18 residues. Germline lookup yields CDR1 SGHTA and CDR2 FQGNSA. Whole-study results and caveats: Rising at ibrutinib response, clonality subsequently fell back toward baseline at progression. T-cell clonality at baseline went above that of age-matched healthy donors and rose and fell with circulating CD8+ T-cell counts.

This clone appeared once. Its target is unknown. The starting material was PBMCs, obtained after 24 months of ibrutinib treatment. The clonotype comes from a human donor with chronic lymphocytic leukemia. This chain connects TRBV7-2 to TRBJ2-5, with 8 positions matching TRBD2. CDR3 region: CASSLVGRGGGKQETQYF. CDR3 in DNA: TGTGCCAGCAGCTTAGTAGGCCGGGGGGGCGGTAAGCAAGAGACCCAGTACTTC.